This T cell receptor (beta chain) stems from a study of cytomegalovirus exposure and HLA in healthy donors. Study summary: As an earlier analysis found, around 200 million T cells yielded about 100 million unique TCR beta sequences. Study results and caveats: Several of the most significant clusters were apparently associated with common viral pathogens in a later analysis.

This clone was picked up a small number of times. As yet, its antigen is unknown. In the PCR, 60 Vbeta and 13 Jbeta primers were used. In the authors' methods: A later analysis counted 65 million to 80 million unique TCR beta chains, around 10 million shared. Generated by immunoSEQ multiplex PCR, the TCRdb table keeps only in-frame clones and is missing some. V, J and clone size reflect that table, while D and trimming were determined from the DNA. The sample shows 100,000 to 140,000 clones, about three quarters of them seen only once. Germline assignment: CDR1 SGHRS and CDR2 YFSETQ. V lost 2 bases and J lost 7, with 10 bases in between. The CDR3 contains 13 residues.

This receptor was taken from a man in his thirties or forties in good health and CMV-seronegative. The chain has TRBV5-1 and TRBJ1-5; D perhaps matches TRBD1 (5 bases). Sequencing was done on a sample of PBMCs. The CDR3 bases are TGCGCCAGCAGCTTCCTTACAGGACAGCCCCAGCATTTT. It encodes CASSFLTGQPQHF. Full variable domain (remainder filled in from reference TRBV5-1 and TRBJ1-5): KAGVTQTPRYLIKTRGQQVTLSCSPISGHRSVSWYQQTPGQGLQFLFEYFSETQRNKGNFPGRFSGRQFSNSRSEMNVSTLELGDSALYLCASSFLTGQPQHFGDGTRLSIL.